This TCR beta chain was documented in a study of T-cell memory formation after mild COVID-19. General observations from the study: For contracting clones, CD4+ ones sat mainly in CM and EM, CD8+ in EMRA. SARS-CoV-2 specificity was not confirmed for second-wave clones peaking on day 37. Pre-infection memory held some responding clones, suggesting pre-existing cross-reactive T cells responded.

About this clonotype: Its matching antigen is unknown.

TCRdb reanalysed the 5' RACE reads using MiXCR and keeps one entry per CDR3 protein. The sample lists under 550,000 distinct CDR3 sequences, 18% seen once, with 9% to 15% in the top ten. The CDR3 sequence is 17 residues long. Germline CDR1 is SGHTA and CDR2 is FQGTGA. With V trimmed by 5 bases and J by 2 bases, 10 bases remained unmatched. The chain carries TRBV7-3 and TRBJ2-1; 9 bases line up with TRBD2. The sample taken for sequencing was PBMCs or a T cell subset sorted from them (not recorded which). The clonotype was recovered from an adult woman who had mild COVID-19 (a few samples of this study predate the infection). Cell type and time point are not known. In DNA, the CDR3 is TGTGCCAGCAGCCACGGAGGGGCGGGGGGGGCCTACAATGAGCAGTTCTTC. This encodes CASSHGGAGGAYNEQFF.